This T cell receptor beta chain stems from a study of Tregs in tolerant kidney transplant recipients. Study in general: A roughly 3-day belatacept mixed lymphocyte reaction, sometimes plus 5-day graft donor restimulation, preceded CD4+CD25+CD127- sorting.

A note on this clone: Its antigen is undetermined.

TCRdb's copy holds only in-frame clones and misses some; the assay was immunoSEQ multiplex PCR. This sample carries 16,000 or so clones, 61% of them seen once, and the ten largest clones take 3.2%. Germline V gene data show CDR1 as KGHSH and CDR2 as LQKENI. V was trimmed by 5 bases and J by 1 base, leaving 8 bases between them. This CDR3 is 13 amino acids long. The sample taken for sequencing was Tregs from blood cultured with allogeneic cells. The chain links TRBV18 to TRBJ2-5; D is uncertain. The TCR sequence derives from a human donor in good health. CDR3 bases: TGTGCCAGCTCAGGGCAGCTCCAAGAGACCCAGTACTTC. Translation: CASSGQLQETQYF.